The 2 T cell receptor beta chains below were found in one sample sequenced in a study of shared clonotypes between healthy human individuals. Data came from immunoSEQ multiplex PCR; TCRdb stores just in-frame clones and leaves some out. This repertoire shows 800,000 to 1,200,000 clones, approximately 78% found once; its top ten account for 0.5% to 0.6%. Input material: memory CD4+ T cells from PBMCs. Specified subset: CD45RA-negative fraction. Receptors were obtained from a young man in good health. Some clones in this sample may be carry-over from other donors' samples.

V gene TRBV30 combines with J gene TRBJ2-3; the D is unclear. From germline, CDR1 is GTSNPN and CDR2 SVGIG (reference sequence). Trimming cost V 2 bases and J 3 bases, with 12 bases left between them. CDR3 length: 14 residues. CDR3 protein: CAWSRQFGTDTQYF. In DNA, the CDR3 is TGTGCCTGGAGTCGGCAGTTTGGGACAGATACGCAGTATTTT.

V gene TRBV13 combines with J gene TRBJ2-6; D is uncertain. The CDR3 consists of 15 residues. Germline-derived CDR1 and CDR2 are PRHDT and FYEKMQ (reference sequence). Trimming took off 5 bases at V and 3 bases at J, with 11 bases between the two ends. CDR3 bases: TGTGCCAGCAGCCTTGTAGGCGGTGGGGCCAACGTCCTGACTTTC. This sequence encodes CASSLVGGGANVLTF.